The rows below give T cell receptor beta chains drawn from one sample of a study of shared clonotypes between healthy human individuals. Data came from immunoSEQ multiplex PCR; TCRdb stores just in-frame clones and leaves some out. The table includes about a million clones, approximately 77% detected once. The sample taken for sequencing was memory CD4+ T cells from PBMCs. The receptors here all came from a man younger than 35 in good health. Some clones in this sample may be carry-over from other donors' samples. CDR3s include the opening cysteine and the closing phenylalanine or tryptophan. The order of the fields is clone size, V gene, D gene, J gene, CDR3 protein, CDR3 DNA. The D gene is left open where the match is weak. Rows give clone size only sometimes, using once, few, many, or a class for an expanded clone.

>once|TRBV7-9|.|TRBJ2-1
CASSQGAGDEQFF
TGTGCCAGCAGCCAAGGTGCAGGGGATGAGCAGTTCTTC
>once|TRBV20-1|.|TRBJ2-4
CSPHREGIQYF
TGCAGTCCCCACCGAGAGGGCATTCAGTACTTC
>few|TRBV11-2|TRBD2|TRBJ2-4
CASSSGTSGKIRYF
TGTGCCAGCAGCTCCGGGACTAGCGGGAAAATTAGGTACTTC
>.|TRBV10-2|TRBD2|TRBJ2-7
CASSGWGTSSNEQYF
TGCGCCAGCAGTGGGTGGGGGACTAGCAGCAACGAGCAGTACTTC
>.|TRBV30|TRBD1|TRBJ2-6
CASRRGQGAPGANVLTF
TGTGCCTCCCGTCGCGGACAGGGGGCCCCTGGGGCCAACGTCCTGACTTTC
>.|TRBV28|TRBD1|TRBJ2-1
CASSPRDRSYNEQFF
TGTGCCAGCAGCCCCCGGGACAGATCCTACAATGAGCAGTTCTTC
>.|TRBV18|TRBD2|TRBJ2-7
CASSPPGRVAGVGEQYF
TGTGCCAGCTCACCACCGGGGAGGGTAGCGGGAGTAGGCGAGCAGTACTTC
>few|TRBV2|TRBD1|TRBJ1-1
CASDPQGLNTEAFF
TGTGCCAGCGACCCACAGGGGCTGAACACTGAAGCTTTCTTT
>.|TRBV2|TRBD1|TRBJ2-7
CASRSWTGDEQYF
TGTGCCAGCAGATCCTGGACAGGAGACGAGCAGTACTTC
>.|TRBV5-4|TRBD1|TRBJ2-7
CASSLGGQGGSGQYF
TGTGCCAGCAGCTTGGGGGGACAGGGAGGTTCGGGCCAGTACTTC
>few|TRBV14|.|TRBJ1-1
CASSQASRGNTEAFF
TGTGCCAGCAGCCAAGCTTCCAGGGGGAACACTGAAGCTTTCTTT
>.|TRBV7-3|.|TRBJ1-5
CASSLEGGDQPQHF
TGTGCCAGCAGCCTGGAGGGAGGGGATCAGCCCCAGCATTTT
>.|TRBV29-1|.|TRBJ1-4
CSVPGPINEKLFF
TGCAGCGTCCCGGGACCGATAAATGAAAAACTGTTTTTT
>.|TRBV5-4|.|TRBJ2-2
CASSLDRSGELFF
TGTGCCAGCAGCTTGGACAGGAGCGGGGAGCTGTTTTTT
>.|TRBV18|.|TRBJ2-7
CASSLKGHEQYF
TGTGCCAGCTCACTCAAGGGACACGAGCAGTACTTC
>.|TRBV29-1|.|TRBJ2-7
CSGRTAFYTREYF
TGCAGCGGCAGGACGGCTTTCTACACGAGGGAGTACTTC
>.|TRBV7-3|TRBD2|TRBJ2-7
CASSLASGSSMEQYF
TGTGCCAGCAGCTTGGCTAGCGGGAGTTCGATGGAGCAGTACTTC
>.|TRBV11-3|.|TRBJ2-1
CASSNLGNEQFF
TGTGCCAGCAGCAACCTGGGCAATGAGCAGTTCTTC
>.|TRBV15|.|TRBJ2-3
CATSRDRAGRTDTQCF
TGTGCCACCAGCAGAGACAGAGCGGGCCGCACAGATACGCAGTGTTTT
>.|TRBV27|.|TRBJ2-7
CASIKDRFTYEQYF
TGTGCCAGCATTAAGGACAGATTTACCTACGAGCAGTACTTC
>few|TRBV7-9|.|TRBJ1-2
CASSPNGYGYTF
TGTGCCAGCAGCCCCAATGGCTATGGCTACACCTTC
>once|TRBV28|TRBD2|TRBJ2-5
CASSLPGTSGRGVGETQYF
TGTGCCAGCAGCCTCCCTGGGACTAGCGGGAGAGGGGTTGGTGAGACCCAGTACTTC
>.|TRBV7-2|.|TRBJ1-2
CASSLPPGHSSGYTF
TGTGCCAGCAGCCTACCCCCGGGACACTCATCTGGCTACACCTTC
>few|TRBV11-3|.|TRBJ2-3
CASSLGGTDTQYF
TGTGCCAGCAGCTTAGGCGGGACAGATACGCAGTATTTT
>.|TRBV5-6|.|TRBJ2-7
CASSSRLPYEQYF
TGTGCCAGCAGCTCAAGACTACCCTACGAGCAGTACTTC
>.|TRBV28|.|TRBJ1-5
CASSLWAQGVGQPQHF
TGTGCCAGCAGTTTATGGGCACAGGGTGTGGGTCAGCCCCAGCATTTT
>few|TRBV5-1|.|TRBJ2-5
CASSLYGGAEETQYF
TGCGCCAGCAGCTTGTATGGGGGAGCGGAAGAGACCCAGTACTTC
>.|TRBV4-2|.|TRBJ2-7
CASSQGGFGEYEQYF
TGTGCCAGCAGTCAAGGGGGGTTTGGCGAATACGAGCAGTACTTC
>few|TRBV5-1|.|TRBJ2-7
CASRFLQFSSYEQYF
TGCGCCAGCAGGTTTTTGCAGTTCAGCTCCTACGAGCAGTACTTC
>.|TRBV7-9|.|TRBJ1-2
CASSLLGTLEGYTF
TGTGCCAGCAGCTTATTGGGCACCCTAGAAGGCTACACCTTC
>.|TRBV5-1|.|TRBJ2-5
CASSLLGTAQETQYF
TGCGCCAGCAGCTTGTTGGGGACGGCCCAAGAGACCCAGTACTTC
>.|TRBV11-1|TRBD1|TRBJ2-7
CASSLARGQEYYEQYF
TGTGCCAGCAGCTTAGCAAGAGGACAGGAGTACTACGAGCAGTACTTC
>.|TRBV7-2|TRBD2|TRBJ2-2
CASSLASGRAGAGELFF
TGTGCCAGCAGCTTGGCTAGCGGGAGGGCCGGGGCCGGGGAGCTGTTTTTT
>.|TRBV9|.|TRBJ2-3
CASTKEGLTDTQYF
TGTGCCAGCACTAAAGAAGGGCTCACAGATACGCAGTATTTT
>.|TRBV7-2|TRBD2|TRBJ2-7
CASSFAGGPYEQYF
TGTGCCAGCAGCTTTGCGGGAGGGCCCTACGAGCAGTACTTC
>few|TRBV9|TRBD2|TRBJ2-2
CASSVAGTSAGELFF
TGTGCCAGCAGCGTAGCAGGGACTAGCGCCGGGGAGCTGTTTTTT
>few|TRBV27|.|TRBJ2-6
CASSLGGANVLTF
TGTGCCAGCAGTTTGGGTGGGGCCAACGTCCTGACTTTC
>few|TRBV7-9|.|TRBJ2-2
CASSFIRGNTGELFF
TGTGCCAGCAGCTTTATCAGGGGAAACACCGGGGAGCTGTTTTTT
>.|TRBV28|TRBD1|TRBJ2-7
CASSSPGTGVGYEQYF
TGTGCCAGCAGCTCCCCCGGGACAGGGGTGGGGTACGAGCAGTACTTC
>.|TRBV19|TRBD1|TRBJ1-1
CASSPADRIGTEAFF
TGTGCCAGTAGTCCTGCGGACAGGATAGGAACTGAAGCTTTCTTT
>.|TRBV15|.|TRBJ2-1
CATSRELAYNEQFF
TGTGCCACCAGCAGAGAGTTAGCGTACAATGAGCAGTTCTTC
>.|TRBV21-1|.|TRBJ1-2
CASSPYWTGTRSPNYGYTF
TGTGCCAGCAGCCCCTACTGGACTGGCACCCGCTCACCTAACTATGGCTACACCTTC
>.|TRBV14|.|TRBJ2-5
CASSRSSQETQYF
TGTGCCAGCAGCCGATCCTCCCAAGAGACCCAGTACTTC
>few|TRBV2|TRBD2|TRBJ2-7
CASSAGLGYEQYF
TGTGCCAGCAGTGCGGGACTAGGCTACGAGCAGTACTTC
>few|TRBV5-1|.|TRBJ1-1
CASSQGLNTEAFF
TGCGCCAGCAGTCAGGGGCTGAACACTGAAGCTTTCTTT
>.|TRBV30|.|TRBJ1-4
CAWSPSGNEKLFF
TGTGCCTGGAGTCCTTCCGGGAATGAAAAACTGTTTTTT
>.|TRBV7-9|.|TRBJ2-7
CASSARAGGATNEQYF
TGTGCCAGCAGTGCCAGGGCTGGGGGGGCGACGAACGAGCAGTACTTC
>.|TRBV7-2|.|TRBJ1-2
CASSLILYGYTF
TGTGCCAGCAGCTTAATTCTCTATGGCTACACCTTC